The clone carrying this T cell receptor (beta chain) has more than one count but fewer than ten. The antigen is undetermined. The authors ran a second PCR of about 7 to 11 cycles using a sample-barcoded 5' primer and a J-beta primer mix. TCRdb redid the calling of the 5' RACE reads with MiXCR, one entry per CDR3 protein. Among about 1.8 million distinct CDR3 sequences listed, 49% were seen once. No fewer than 5.5 micrograms of total RNA were isolated from every sample. The data derive from a study of blood T cells in healthy people across ages. General study findings and limits: Reliance upon unsorted PBMCs precluded definitive naive versus antigen-experienced comparison.

Unmatched junction bases numbered 14, after V lost 1 base and J lost 7 bases. The germline gives CDR1 MGHRA, CDR2 YSYEKL. This CDR3 has 19 residues. Sequencing input: blood. V gene TRBV4-1 combines with J gene TRBJ2-3, with TRBD2 matching over 13 bases. This receptor was taken from a middle-aged woman in good health. CDR3 region: CASSQGTSGGPPLVNTQYF. CDR3 DNA sequence: TGCGCCAGCAGCCAAGGGACTAGCGGGGGACCCCCCTTGGTGAATACGCAGTATTTT.